This entry features one T cell receptor beta chain sequence. Antigen: not known. The data derive from a study of cytomegalovirus exposure and HLA in healthy donors. TCRdb's table, derived via immunoSEQ multiplex PCR, lists solely in-frame clones and lacks some. The table shows about 310,000 clones, with nearly 90% occurring only once. Study observations and caveats: Researchers counted 150 to 200 TCR beta chains as cytomegalovirus-associated. Clusters of TCRs from the first cohort tended to co-occur in the 90 to 150 validation repertoires (as a later analysis found). In vitro experiments confirmed that three CMV-associated chains were specific for CMV antigens.

Separate from the roughly 720-subject first cohort, the approximately 120-subject validation cohort was the one that the donors belonged to. The V gene end was trimmed by 8 bases and the J gene end by 1 base; junction bases not matched to a gene: 7. The CDR3 spans 16 residues. Germline CDR1 is WSHSY and CDR2 is SAAADI. The chain carries TRBV10-2 and TRBJ1-5, with 11 bases lining up with TRBD1. The receptor was derived from a man aged 25 to 40 in good health and CMV-seronegative. Sequenced sample: PBMCs. This CDR3 reads CASESGQGVSNQPQHF. For the CDR3, the DNA is TGCGCCAGCGAGTCGGGACAGGGGGTAAGCAATCAGCCCCAGCATTTT.